This TCR beta chain was sequenced in a study of pediatric ulcerative colitis. Study-level results: Two rectal CDR3 clonotypes occurred in all ulcerative colitis patients. A couple of patients' blood samples yielded substantially fewer templates. Ulcerative colitis patients shared more blood-rectal clones than controls.

Sequencing depth was up to 500,000 reads per sample. Generated by immunoSEQ multiplex PCR, the TCRdb table keeps only in-frame clones and is missing some. Found here are tens of thousands of clones, around 78% of them singletons; the top ten hold roughly 25%. For this clone: Its antigen is not known.

This CDR3 is built from 14 residues. Germline CDR1 reads MDHEN; CDR2 reads SYDVKM. The V and J ends lost 4 bases and 7 bases respectively, with 14 bases between them. The specimen sequenced was blood. The V call is TRBV28, the J call TRBJ2-1; D may be TRBD1 (6 bases). The origin of this receptor is a girl aged 5-17 years with moderate ulcerative colitis. This CDR3 is CASSSQGLRNEQFF. CDR3 coding DNA: TGTGCCAGCAGTTCACAGGGCCTAAGGAATGAGCAGTTCTTC. Variable domain in full (rest from reference TRBV28 and TRBJ2-1): DVKVTQSSRYLVKRTGEKVFLECVQDMDHENMFWYRQDPGLGLRLIYFSYDVKMKEKGDIPEGYSVSREKKERFSLILESASTNQTSMYLCASSSQGLRNEQFFGPGTRLTVL.